The 5 T cell receptor beta chains in this list originate from one sample, sequenced in a study of blood T cell repertoires in COVID-19. Sequenced by immunoSEQ multiplex PCR; TCRdb stores in-frame clones only, minus some. The repertoire holds about 110,000 clones, with over 70% as singletons. Sequencing was done on a sample of peripheral blood. These receptors came from a man in his fifties or sixties with acute or convalescent COVID-19.

The chain couples TRBV5-1 to TRBJ2-3, with 15 bases that match TRBD2. The germline V gene has CDR1 SGHRS and CDR2 YFSETQ. The CDR3 consists of 18 residues. V shed 0 bases and J 3 bases; nucleotides not matched to a gene: 5. The CDR3 loop is CASSLVGLAGGPTDTQYF. The DNA of the CDR3 is TGCGCCAGCAGCTTGGTAGGACTAGCGGGGGGGCCAACAGATACGCAGTATTTT.

The chain links TRBV2 to TRBJ2-3, with D possibly TRBD1 on 6 matching bases. This CDR3 is built from 13 residues. Germline-derived CDR1 and CDR2 are SNHLY and FYNNEI. V was cut by 6 bases and J by 5 bases, with 12 bases left in between. CDR3 in DNA: TGTGCCAGCAGGATGATACAGGGAGATACGCAGTATTTT. It specifies CASRMIQGDTQYF.

CDR3 DNA sequence: TGTGCCAGCAGCCAAGCTAGCGGGGGGGCCTTTGGTTACGAGCAGTACTTC. It is translated as CASSQASGGAFGYEQYF. The chain combines TRBV4-2 with TRBJ2-7, with TRBD2 matching over 12 bases. V was pared by 1 base and J by 4 bases, with 8 bases of the junction left unmatched. The germline gives CDR1 LGHNA, CDR2 YNFKEQ. The CDR3 is 17 amino acids.

This clone was counted once. The chain links TRBV29-1 to TRBJ1-4; D perhaps matches TRBD1 (6 bases). Germline loops: CDR1 SQVTM, CDR2 ANQGSEA. V was cut by 6 bases and J by 6 bases, with 17 bases left in between. The CDR3 consists of 14 residues. DNA of the CDR3: TGCAGCGTGACTATCGGGCCAGGGGATGAAAAACTGTTTTTT. It is translated as CSVTIGPGDEKLFF. Variable domain in full (rest from reference TRBV29-1 and TRBJ1-4): SAVISQKPSRDICQRGTSLTIQCQVDSQVTMMFWYRQQPGQSLTLIATANQGSEATYESGFVIDKFPISRPNLTFSTLTVSNMSPEDSSIYLCSVTIGPGDEKLFFGSGTQLSVL.

The gene calls are TRBV24-1 and TRBJ2-3; weak D call: TRBD2 (5 bases). Trimming took 2 bases from V and 4 from J, leaving 15 bases between them. This CDR3 spans 16 amino acids. From germline, CDR1 is KGHDR and CDR2 SFDVKD. CDR3 nucleotides: TGTGCCACCAGTGATTCGTCCCGGGGTTCGGCAGATACGCAGTATTTT. Translated, it gives CATSDSSRGSADTQYF.